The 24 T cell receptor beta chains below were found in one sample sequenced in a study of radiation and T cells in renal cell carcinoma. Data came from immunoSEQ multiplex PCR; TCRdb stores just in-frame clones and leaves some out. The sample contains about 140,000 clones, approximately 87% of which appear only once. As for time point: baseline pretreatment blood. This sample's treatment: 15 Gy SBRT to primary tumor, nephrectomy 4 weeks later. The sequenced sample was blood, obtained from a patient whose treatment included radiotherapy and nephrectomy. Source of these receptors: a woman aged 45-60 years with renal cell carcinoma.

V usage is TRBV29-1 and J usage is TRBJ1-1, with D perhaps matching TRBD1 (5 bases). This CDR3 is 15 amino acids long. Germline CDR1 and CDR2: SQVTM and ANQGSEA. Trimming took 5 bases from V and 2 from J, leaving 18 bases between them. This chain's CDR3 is CSVYLGGGSNTEAFF. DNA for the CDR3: TGCAGCGTTTACCTTGGCGGGGGATCTAACACTGAAGCTTTCTTT.

CDR3 bases: TGCGCCAGCAGCCAAGAAGGGCAGGGCTCCTATAATTCACCCCTCCACTTT. This codes for CASSQEGQGSYNSPLHF. The chain links TRBV4-3 to TRBJ1-6, with a possible D match to TRBD1 (5 bases). CDR3 size: 17 residues. Germline V lookup: CDR1 LGHNA, CDR2 YSLEER. V gave up 0 bases and J gave up 0 bases, with 9 bases separating them.

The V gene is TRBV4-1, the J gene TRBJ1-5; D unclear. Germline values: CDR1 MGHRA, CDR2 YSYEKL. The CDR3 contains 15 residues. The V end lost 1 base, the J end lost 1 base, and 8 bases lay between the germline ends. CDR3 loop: CASSQGQLSNQPQHF. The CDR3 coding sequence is TGCGCCAGCAGCCAAGGTCAGTTAAGCAATCAGCCCCAGCATTTT.

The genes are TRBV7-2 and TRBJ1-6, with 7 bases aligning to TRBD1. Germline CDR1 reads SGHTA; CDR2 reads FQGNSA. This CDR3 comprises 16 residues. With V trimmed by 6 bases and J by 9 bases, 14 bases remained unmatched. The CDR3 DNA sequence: TGTGCCAGCAGTCAAACGTCCGGGACAGCCTCTTCACCCCTCCACTTT. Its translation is CASSQTSGTASSPLHF.

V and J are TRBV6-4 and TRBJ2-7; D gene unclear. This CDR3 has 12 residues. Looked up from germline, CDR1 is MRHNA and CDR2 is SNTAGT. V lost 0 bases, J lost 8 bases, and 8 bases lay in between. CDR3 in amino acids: CASSDSKGKQYF. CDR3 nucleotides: TGTGCCAGCAGTGACTCGAAAGGGAAGCAGTACTTC.

CDR3 residues: CASSPGAEWENTIYF. CDR3 in DNA: TGTGCCAGCAGCCCTGGGGCAGAGTGGGAAAACACCATATATTTT. This rearrangement joins TRBV7-9 to TRBJ1-3, with D maybe TRBD1 (5 bases). Germline values: CDR1 SEHNR, CDR2 FQNEAQ (reference sequence). The CDR3 is 15 residues long. V was cut by 5 bases and J by 6 bases, with 17 bases left in between.

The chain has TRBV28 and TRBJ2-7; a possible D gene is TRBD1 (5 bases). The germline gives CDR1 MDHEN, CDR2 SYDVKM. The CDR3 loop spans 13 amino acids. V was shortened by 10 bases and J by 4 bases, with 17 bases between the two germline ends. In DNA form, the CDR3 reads TGTGCCACGCTCAGGGATTCGGTGTACGAGCAGTACTTC. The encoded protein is CATLRDSVYEQYF.

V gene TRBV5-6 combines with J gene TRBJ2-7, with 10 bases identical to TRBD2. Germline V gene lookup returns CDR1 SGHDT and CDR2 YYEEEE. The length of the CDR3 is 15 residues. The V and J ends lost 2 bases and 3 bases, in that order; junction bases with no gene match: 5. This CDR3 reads CASSFLTSGNYEQYF. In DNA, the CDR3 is TGTGCCAGCAGCTTCCTAACTAGCGGGAACTACGAGCAGTACTTC.

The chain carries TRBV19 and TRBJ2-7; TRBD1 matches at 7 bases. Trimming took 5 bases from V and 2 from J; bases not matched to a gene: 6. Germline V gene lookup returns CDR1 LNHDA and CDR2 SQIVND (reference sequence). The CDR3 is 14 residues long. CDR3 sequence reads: CASSLRTGTYEQYF. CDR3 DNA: TGTGCCAGTAGTCTCCGGACAGGTACCTACGAGCAGTACTTC.

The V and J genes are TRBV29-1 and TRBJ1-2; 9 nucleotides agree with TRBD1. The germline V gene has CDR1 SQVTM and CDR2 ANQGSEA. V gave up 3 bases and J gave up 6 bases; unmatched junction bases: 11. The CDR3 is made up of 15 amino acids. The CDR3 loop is CSVDGWGQGGDGYTF. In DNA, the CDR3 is TGCAGCGTTGACGGGTGGGGACAGGGAGGAGATGGCTACACCTTC.

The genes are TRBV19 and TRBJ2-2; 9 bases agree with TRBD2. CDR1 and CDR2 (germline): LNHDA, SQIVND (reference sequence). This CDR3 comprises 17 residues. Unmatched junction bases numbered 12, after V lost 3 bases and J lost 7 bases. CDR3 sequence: CASSISSGGGGNGELFF. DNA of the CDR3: TGTGCCAGTAGTATTTCTTCTGGCGGGGGGGGCAACGGGGAGCTGTTTTTT. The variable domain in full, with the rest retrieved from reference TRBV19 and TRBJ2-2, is DGGITQSPKYLFRKEGQNVTLSCEQNLNHDAMYWYRQDPGQGLRLIYYSQIVNDFQKGDIAEGYSVSREKKESFPLTVTSAQKNPTAFYLCASSISSGGGGNGELFFGEGSRLTVL.

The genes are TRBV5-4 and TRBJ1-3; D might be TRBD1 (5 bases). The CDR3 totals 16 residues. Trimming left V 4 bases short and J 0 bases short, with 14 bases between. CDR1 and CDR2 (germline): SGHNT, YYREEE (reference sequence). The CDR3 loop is CASSNTGLLSGNTIYF. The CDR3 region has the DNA TGTGCCAGCAGCAATACGGGGCTCCTCTCTGGAAACACCATATATTTT. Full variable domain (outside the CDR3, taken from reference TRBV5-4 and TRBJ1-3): ETGVTQSPTHLIKTRGQQVTLRCSSQSGHNTVSWYQQALGQGPQFIFQYYREEENGRGNFPPRFSGLQFPNYSSELNVNALELDDSALYLCASSNTGLLSGNTIYFGEGSWLTVV.

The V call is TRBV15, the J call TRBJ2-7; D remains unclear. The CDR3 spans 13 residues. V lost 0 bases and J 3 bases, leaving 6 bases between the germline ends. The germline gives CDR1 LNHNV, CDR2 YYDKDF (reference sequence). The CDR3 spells CATSRDPHYEQYF. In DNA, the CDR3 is TGTGCCACCAGCAGAGATCCACACTACGAGCAGTACTTC.

In DNA, the CDR3 is TGTGCCAGTAGCGCAGGGGGCATCTCCTACAATGAGCAGTTCTTC. This sequence encodes CASSAGGISYNEQFF. The chain employs TRBV19 and TRBJ2-1; 8 nucleotides line up with TRBD1. This CDR3 region has 15 residues. Germline CDR1 reads LNHDA; CDR2 reads SQIVND (reference sequence). Losses at the gene ends were 6 bases for V and 0 bases for J; bases not matched to a gene: 4.

The CDR3 region has the DNA TGTGCCAGCAGCCCTCCGGGAGGGGGTAATTCACCCCTCCACTTT. Its translation: CASSPPGGGNSPLHF. The chain is built from TRBV9 and TRBJ1-6, with a weak D call TRBD1 (6 bases). The CDR3 length is 15 residues. Germline CDR1 reads SGDLS; CDR2 reads YYNGEE. The V and J ends lost 4 bases and 6 bases respectively, with 14 bases between them.

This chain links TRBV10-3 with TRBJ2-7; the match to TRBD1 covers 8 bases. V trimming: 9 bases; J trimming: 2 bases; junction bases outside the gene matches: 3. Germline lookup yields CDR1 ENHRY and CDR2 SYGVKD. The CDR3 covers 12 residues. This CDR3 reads CAMGQDPYEQYF. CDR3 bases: TGTGCCATGGGACAGGACCCCTACGAGCAGTACTTC.

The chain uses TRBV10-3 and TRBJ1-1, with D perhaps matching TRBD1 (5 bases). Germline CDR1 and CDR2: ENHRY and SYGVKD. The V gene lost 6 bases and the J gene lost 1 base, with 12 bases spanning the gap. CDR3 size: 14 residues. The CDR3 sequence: CAISEGRENTEAFF. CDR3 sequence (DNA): TGTGCCATCAGCGAGGGACGGGAGAACACTGAAGCTTTCTTT.

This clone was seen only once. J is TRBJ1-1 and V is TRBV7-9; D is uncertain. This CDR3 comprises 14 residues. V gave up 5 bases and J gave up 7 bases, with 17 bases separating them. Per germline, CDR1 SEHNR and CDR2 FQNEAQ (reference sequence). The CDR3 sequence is CASSVGPLRDEAFF. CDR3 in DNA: TGTGCCAGCAGCGTAGGACCGCTGCGAGATGAAGCTTTCTTT.

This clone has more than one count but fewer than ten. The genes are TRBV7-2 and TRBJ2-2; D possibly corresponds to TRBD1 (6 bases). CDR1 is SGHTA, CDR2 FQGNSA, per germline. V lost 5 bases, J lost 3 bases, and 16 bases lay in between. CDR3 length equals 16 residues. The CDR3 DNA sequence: TGTGCCAGCAGCCCAGACGACAGGACTTACACCGGGGAGCTGTTTTTT. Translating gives CASSPDDRTYTGELFF. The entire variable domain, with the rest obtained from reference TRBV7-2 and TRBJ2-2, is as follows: GAGVSQSPSNKVTEKGKDVELRCDPISGHTALYWYRQSLGQGLEFLIYFQGNSAPDKSGLPSDRFSAERTGGSVSTLTIQRTQQEDSAVYLCASSPDDRTYTGELFFGEGSRLTVL.

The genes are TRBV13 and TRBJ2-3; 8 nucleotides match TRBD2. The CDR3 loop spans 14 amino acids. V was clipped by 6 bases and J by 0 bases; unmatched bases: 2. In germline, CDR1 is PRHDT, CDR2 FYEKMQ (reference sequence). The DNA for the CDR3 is TGTGCCAGCAGGCCGGGGGGGAGCACAGATACGCAGTATTTT. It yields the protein CASRPGGSTDTQYF. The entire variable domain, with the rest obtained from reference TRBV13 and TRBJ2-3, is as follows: AAGVIQSPRHLIKEKRETATLKCYPIPRHDTVYWYQQGPGQDPQFLISFYEKMQSDKGSIPDRFSAQQFSDYHSELNMSSLELGDSALYFCASRPGGSTDTQYFGPGTRLTVL.

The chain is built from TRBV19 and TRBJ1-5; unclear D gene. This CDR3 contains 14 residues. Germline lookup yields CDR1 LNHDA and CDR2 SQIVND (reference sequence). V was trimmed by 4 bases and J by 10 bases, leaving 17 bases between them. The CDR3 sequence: CASSNRPGGEPQHF. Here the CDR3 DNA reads TGTGCCAGTAGTAATCGACCGGGAGGCGAACCCCAGCATTTT.

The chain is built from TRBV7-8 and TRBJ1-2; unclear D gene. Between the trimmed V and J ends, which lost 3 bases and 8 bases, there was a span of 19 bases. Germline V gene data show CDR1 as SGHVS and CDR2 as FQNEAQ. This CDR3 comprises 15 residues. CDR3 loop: CASSFEALFPSGYTF. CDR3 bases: TGTGCCAGCAGCTTCGAGGCCTTATTCCCCTCGGGCTACACCTTC.

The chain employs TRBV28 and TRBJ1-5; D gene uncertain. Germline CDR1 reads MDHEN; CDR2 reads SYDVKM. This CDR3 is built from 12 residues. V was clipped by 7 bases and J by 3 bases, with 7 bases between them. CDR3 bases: TGTGCCAGCACCCCTAACAATCAGCCCCAGCATTTT. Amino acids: CASTPNNQPQHF.

CDR3: CASSSRGRGTGNQPQHF. The CDR3 DNA is TGTGCCAGCTCATCAAGGGGGCGGGGTACGGGCAATCAGCCCCAGCATTTT. This chain connects TRBV18 to TRBJ1-5; TRBD1 matches at 7 bases. The V and J ends lost 5 bases and 2 bases, in that order; junction bases with no gene match: 12. Germline loops: CDR1 KGHSH, CDR2 LQKENI. This CDR3 spans 17 amino acids.